This paragraph reports one T cell receptor beta chain. How the authors handled the data: Amplification of reference gene primers provided the estimated nucleated cell counts. This table comes from immunoSEQ multiplex PCR, and its TCRdb copy is limited to in-frame clones, with some not included. The DNA gave D and trimming, while V, J and clone size come from that table. Among roughly 190,000 clones listed, 84% were seen once. The data were taken from a study of blood T cell repertoires in COVID-19. As for the study in general: Acute and convalescent COVID-19 samples came from the United States, Italy and Spain. PBMCs, B-cell-depleted T cells, or T cells provided the cDNA or gDNA that made up the material.

The CDR3 extends over 15 amino acids. V lost 3 bases, J lost 6 bases, and 18 bases lay in between. Germline-derived CDR1 and CDR2 are SGHRS and YFSETQ. The specimen was peripheral blood. The chain recombines TRBV5-1 with TRBJ1-1, with D perhaps TRBD1 (6 bases). The TCR sequence derives from a woman in her 70s with active or convalescent COVID-19. CDR3 sequence (DNA): TGCGCCAGCAGCTACTGGGGAGGGGGAGACTCTGAAGCTTTCTTT. Its translation: CASSYWGGGDSEAFF.